The rows below give T cell receptor beta chains drawn from one sample of a study of T cell repertoires in cytomegalovirus infection. Which antigens these TCRs recognize remains unknown. TCRdb passed the reads through MiXCR, listing each CDR3 protein once. Seen here are some 480,000 distinct CDR3 sequences, 30% to 35% observed once, and the top ten hold about 17%. Sequenced here: cultured PBMCs, sampled from culture after CMV antigen stimulation. These receptors came from a human donor in good health (CMV status not recorded). Some clones in this sample may be carry-over from other donors' samples. The CDR3 runs from the conserved cysteine through the conserved F or W. A D gene is named only where the DNA matches it firmly. Part of the rows lack a size; the others show once, few, many or a class for expanded clones.

len	d_gene	abundance	v_gene	j_gene	CDR3aa	CDR3nt
15	TRBD1	-	TRBV20-1	TRBJ2-7	CSAMDRDLTSYEQYF	TGCAGTGCTATGGACAGGGACCTTACCTCCTACGAGCAGTACTTC
16	-	-	TRBV27	TRBJ1-5	CASSLYGGSSNQPQHF	TGTGCCAGCAGTTTATACGGGGGCTCTAGCAATCAGCCCCAGCATTTT
12	-	-	TRBV19	TRBJ2-1	CASSISPGEQFF	TGTGCCAGTAGTATAAGCCCGGGTGAGCAGTTCTTC
16	TRBD2	-	TRBV18	TRBJ2-5	CASSRLAGGPGETQYF	TGTGCCAGCTCACGACTAGCGGGAGGGCCAGGAGAGACCCAGTACTTC
12	-	-	TRBV20-1	TRBJ1-3	CSARLGGNTIYF	TGCAGTGCTAGGTTGGGCGGAAACACCATATATTTT
13	-	few	TRBV2	TRBJ1-2	CASSYSQAIGYTF	TGTGCCAGCAGTTATAGCCAGGCGATTGGCTACACCTTC
14	-	few	TRBV7-3	TRBJ2-1	CASSLLLEPVEQFF	TGTGCCAGCAGCCTTCTCCTCGAGCCGGTTGAGCAGTTCTTC
13	-	-	TRBV7-8	TRBJ2-1	CASSLAENNEQFF	TGTGCCAGCAGCTTAGCAGAAAACAATGAGCAGTTCTTC
16	-	-	TRBV20-1	TRBJ2-1	CSARDRSGAPTMKQFF	TGCAGTGCTAGAGATCGCTCGGGGGCCCCTACAATGAAGCAGTTCTTC
18	TRBD1	few	TRBV7-8	TRBJ2-2	CASSLRDRGPPRTGELFF	TGTGCCAGCAGCTTAAGGGACAGGGGCCCACCGAGGACCGGGGAGCTGTTTTTT
14	TRBD1	-	TRBV4-3	TRBJ1-6	CASSQEDRRTPLHF	TGCGCCAGCAGCCAAGAGGACAGGAGGACACCCCTCCACTTT
16	TRBD2	few	TRBV5-4	TRBJ2-3	CASRVRAGGSPDTQYF	TGTGCCAGCAGAGTTAGAGCGGGAGGTTCTCCAGATACGCAGTATTTT